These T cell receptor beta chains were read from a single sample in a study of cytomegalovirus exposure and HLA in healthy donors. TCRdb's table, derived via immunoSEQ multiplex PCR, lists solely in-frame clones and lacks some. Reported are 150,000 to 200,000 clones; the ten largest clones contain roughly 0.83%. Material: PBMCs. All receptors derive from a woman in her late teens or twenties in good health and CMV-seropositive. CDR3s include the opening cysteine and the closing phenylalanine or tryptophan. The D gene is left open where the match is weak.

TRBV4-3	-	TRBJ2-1	CASSQDGAGSSYNEQFF	TGCGCCAGCAGCCAAGATGGGGCCGGGAGCTCCTACAATGAGCAGTTCTTC
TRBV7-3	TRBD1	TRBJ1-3	CASSSTGGSGNTIYF	TGTGCCAGCAGCTCGACAGGGGGATCTGGAAACACCATATATTTT
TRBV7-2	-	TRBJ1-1	CASRAAGGEWNTEASF	TGTGCCAGCCGAGCTGCGGGGGGCGAATGGAACACTGAAGCTTCCTTT
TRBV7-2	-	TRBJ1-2	CASSPTVRLYGYTF	TGTGCCAGCAGCCCTACGGTCCGGTTGTATGGCTACACCTTC
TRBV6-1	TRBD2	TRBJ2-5	CASRVGGQETQYF	TGTGCCAGCAGGGTCGGGGGGCAAGAGACCCAGTACTTC
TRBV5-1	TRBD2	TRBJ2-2	CASSLGTLAGITGELFF	TGCGCCAGCAGCTTGGGTACACTAGCGGGGATCACCGGGGAGCTGTTTTTT
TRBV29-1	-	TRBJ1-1	CSVELVSTNTEAFF	TGCAGCGTTGAATTAGTAAGTACGAACACTGAAGCTTTCTTT
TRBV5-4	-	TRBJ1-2	CASSTALQGWNGYTF	TGTGCCAGCAGCACCGCCTTACAGGGTTGGAATGGCTACACCTTC
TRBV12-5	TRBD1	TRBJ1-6	CASGLGTGGSYNSPLHF	TGTGCTAGTGGTTTGGGGACAGGGGGATCCTATAATTCACCCCTCCACTTT
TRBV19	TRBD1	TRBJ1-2	CASSIGRTGGKGYTF	TGTGCCAGTAGTATTGGTCGGACAGGGGGGAAGGGCTACACCTTC
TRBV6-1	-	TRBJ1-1	CASSDRGMKEAFF	TGTGCCAGCAGTGACCGGGGGATGAAAGAAGCTTTCTTT
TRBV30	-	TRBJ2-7	CAWSVIGGYEQYF	TGTGCCTGGAGTGTAATCGGAGGTTACGAGCAGTACTTC
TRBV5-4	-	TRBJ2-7	CASSATAANEQYF	TGTGCCAGCAGCGCGACAGCAGCAAACGAGCAGTACTTC
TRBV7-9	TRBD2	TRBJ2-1	CASRSPAGLAVSYNEQFF	TGTGCCAGCAGATCTCCCGCGGGACTAGCGGTGTCCTACAATGAGCAGTTCTTC
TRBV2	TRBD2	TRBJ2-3	CASKLAGVTDTQYF	TGTGCCAGCAAACTAGCGGGAGTAACAGATACGCAGTATTTT
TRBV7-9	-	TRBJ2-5	CASSLGAPTRPETQYF	TGTGCCAGCAGCTTAGGGGCCCCAACTAGGCCCGAGACCCAGTACTTC
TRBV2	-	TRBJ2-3	CASRGNLGTQYF	TGTGCCAGCAGGGGCAACCTCGGTACGCAGTATTTT
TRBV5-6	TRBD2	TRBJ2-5	CASSLRREGKETQYF	TGTGCCAGCAGCTTGCGACGGGAGGGCAAAGAGACCCAGTACTTC
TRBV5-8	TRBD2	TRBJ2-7	CASSWLLTSGPNEQYF	TGTGCCAGCAGCTGGCTGCTGACTAGCGGGCCCAACGAGCAGTACTTC
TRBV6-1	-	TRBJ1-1	CASSGFRAEAFF	TGTGCCAGCAGTGGATTTAGAGCTGAAGCTTTCTTT
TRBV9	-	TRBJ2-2	CASSVQGEGVYGELFF	TGTGCCAGCAGCGTACAAGGAGAGGGGGTCTACGGGGAGCTGTTTTTT
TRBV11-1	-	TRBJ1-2	CASSLEPTVNYGYTF	TGTGCCAGCAGCTTGGAGCCGACGGTAAACTATGGCTACACCTTC
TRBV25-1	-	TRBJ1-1	CASSDPRGSNAEAFF	TGTGCCAGCAGTGACCCCAGAGGGAGTAACGCTGAAGCTTTCTTT
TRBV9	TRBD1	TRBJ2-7	CASSPWDRAFEQYF	TGTGCCAGCAGCCCCTGGGACAGGGCTTTCGAGCAGTACTTC
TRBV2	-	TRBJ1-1	CASRGGLDTEAFF	TGTGCCAGCAGGGGGGGTTTGGACACTGAAGCTTTCTTT
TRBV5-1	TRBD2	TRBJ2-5	CASSPGLAGGRETQYF	TGCGCCAGCAGCCCCGGACTAGCGGGGGGGCGAGAGACCCAGTACTTC